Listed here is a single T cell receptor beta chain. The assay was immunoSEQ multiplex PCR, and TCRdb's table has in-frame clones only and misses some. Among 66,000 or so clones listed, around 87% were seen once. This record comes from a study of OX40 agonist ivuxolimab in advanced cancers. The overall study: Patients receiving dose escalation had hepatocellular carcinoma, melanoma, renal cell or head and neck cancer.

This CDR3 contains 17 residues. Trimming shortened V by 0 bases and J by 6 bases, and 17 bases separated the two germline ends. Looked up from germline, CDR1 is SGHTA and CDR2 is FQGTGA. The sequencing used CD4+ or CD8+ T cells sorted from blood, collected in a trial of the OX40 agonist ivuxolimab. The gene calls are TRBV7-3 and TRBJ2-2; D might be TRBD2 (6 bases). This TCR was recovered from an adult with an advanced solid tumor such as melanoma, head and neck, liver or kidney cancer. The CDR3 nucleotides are TGTGCCAGCAGCTTAACCCGGGAGAGGGTTCTGTCCGGGGAGCTGTTTTTT. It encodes CASSLTRERVLSGELFF.